Listed below are T cell receptor beta chains from one sample, sequenced in a study of shared T cell receptors in the human thymus. Assay: immunoSEQ multiplex PCR; the TCRdb copy retains only in-frame clones and omits some. The sample has roughly 700,000 clones, 70% to 90% seen once. These data also formed part of another study, on human thymus T cells.

The source material was thymocytes. The receptors originated from a boy younger than two with a congenital heart defect. CDR3s include the opening cysteine and the closing phenylalanine or tryptophan. D genes are given only for firm matches. Expanded clones are given a class, and other clones once, few, many or no size at all.

J gene,V gene,clone size,D gene,CDR3 DNA,CDR3 protein
TRBJ2-7,TRBV19,once,TRBD1,TGTGCCATCCATACCGGGACAGGGGGCAACTACGAGCAGTACTTC,CAIHTGTGGNYEQYF
TRBJ1-1,TRBV15,.,.,TGTGCCACCAGCAGAGTTGGGTCTCGGGTGAACACTGAAGCTTTCTTT,CATSRVGSRVNTEAFF
TRBJ2-5,TRBV11-2,.,.,TGTGCCAGCAGCTTGAGCGAGTGCCAAGAGACCCAGTACTTC,CASSLSECQETQYF
TRBJ2-3,TRBV6-5,.,.,TGTGCCAGCAGTTACTCTTTAGGGGGAGGGGCAGATACGCAGTATTTT,CASSYSLGGGADTQYF
TRBJ1-5,TRBV27,few,.,TGTGCCAGCAGGGACGCAGGAGGGCCCCAGCATTTT,CASRDAGGPQHF
TRBJ2-1,TRBV7-9,.,TRBD2,TGTGCCAGCGAGGGGACTAGCGGATACAATGAGCAGTTCTTC,CASEGTSGYNEQFF
TRBJ2-7,TRBV13,.,TRBD1,TGTGCCAGCAGCTTAGGGACAGGGCCCTACTACGAGCAGTACTTC,CASSLGTGPYYEQYF
TRBJ2-4,TRBV5-4,.,TRBD1,TGTGCCAGCAGCTTGGCCACAGGGGATCTAGCCAAAAACATTCAGTACTTC,CASSLATGDLAKNIQYF
TRBJ1-1,TRBV11-2,.,.,TGTGCCAGCAGCTTAGGGGAGACAGGCCGGAGGATGAACACTGAAGCTTTCTTT,CASSLGETGRRMNTEAFF
TRBJ2-7,TRBV5-1,.,.,TGCGCCAGCAGCTTGGTTGCTGTGACTCCGAAAGAGCAGTACTTC,CASSLVAVTPKEQYF
TRBJ2-3,TRBV5-6,.,.,TGTGCCAGCAGATTCAGGGCGACAGATACGCAGTATTTT,CASRFRATDTQYF
TRBJ1-2,TRBV10-3,few,TRBD1,TGTGCCATCAGTGAGGGACAGGGGTATGCTAACTATGGCTACACCTTC,CAISEGQGYANYGYTF
TRBJ2-7,TRBV6-1,.,TRBD2,TGTGCCAGCAGTGAAGTGGGAGGGAGATCCTACGAGCAGTACTTC,CASSEVGGRSYEQYF
TRBJ2-3,TRBV11-2,.,TRBD2,TGTGCCAGCAGCTTCTCCCTAGCGGGACTCACAGATACGCAGTATTTT,CASSFSLAGLTDTQYF
TRBJ1-2,TRBV11-2,.,.,TGTGCCAGCAGCCCCTTGGGTTGCGGGTATGGCTACACCTTC,CASSPLGCGYGYTF
TRBJ2-2,TRBV5-1,.,.,TGCGCCAGCAGTTTTACAGGGAGAGAGACCGGGGAGCTGTTTTTT,CASSFTGRETGELFF
TRBJ2-4,TRBV6-5,.,.,TGTGCCAGCAGTTGGGACAACTATCTAGCCAAAAACATTCAGTACTTC,CASSWDNYLAKNIQYF
TRBJ2-3,TRBV28,.,.,TGTGCCAGCAGTCGCCGGGACATTAACGCGGCAGATACGCAGTATTTT,CASSRRDINAADTQYF
TRBJ2-2,TRBV6-1,.,TRBD1,TGTGCCAGCAGTGATATAATACAAACCGGGACAGGGGAGGATACCGGGGAGCTGTTTTTT,CASSDIIQTGTGEDTGELFF
TRBJ2-3,TRBV4-3,.,.,TGCGCCAGCAGCCAAGATCACTATGGACTCAATCCTAGCACAGATACGCAGTATTTT,CASSQDHYGLNPSTDTQYF
TRBJ2-2,TRBV6-5,.,.,TGTGCCAGCTTCGAGGCCGGGGAGCTGTTTTTT,CASFEAGELFF
TRBJ2-5,TRBV30,.,TRBD2,TGTGCCTGGAGTGGACTAGCGGGAGCGGGGAAAGAGACCCAGTACTTC,CAWSGLAGAGKETQYF
TRBJ2-5,TRBV27,.,TRBD1,TGTGCCAGCAGTTGTCGGGACAGTCAAGAGACCCAGTACTTC,CASSCRDSQETQYF
TRBJ1-3,TRBV27,.,.,TGTGCCAGCAGTCCGACCGCAAACCCGGGGGCTGGAAACACCATATATTTT,CASSPTANPGAGNTIYF
TRBJ2-7,TRBV6-1,.,.,TGTGCCAGCAGTGCGGACTGGCATTCCTACGAGCAGTACTTC,CASSADWHSYEQYF
TRBJ2-7,TRBV27,.,TRBD1,TGTGCCAGCAGTACAACAGGGGCATACGAGCAGTACTTC,CASSTTGAYEQYF
TRBJ2-6,TRBV9,once,TRBD1,TGTGCCAGCAGCGTTTGGGACAGGACAAAAGAGGCTGGGGCCAACGTCCTGACTTTC,CASSVWDRTKEAGANVLTF
TRBJ2-1,TRBV7-7,.,TRBD2,TGTGCTAGCAGCTCCCAACTTGCCCCCGGACTAGCGGCCTACAATGAGCAGTTCTTC,CASSSQLAPGLAAYNEQFF
TRBJ2-1,TRBV11-3,.,TRBD2,TGTGCCAGCAGCTTGAGAGTCCCCAGCGGGAGCAATGAGCAGTTCTTC,CASSLRVPSGSNEQFF
TRBJ1-1,TRBV18,.,.,TGTGCCAGCTCACCACAATCAGATCACACTGAAGCTTTCTTT,CASSPQSDHTEAFF
TRBJ2-5,TRBV4-3,.,.,TGCGCCAGCAGCCGCTTAGGTAGCCAGGGTGAGACCCAGTACTTC,CASSRLGSQGETQYF
TRBJ1-5,TRBV7-2,few,.,TGTGCCAGCAGCTTGGTGGCAGTTAGCAATCAGCCCCAGCATTTT,CASSLVAVSNQPQHF
TRBJ2-1,TRBV6-6,.,.,.,CACHRDFGADEQFF
TRBJ2-7,TRBV11-3,.,.,TGTGCCAGCAGCCATCGGGACAACTACGAGCAGTACTTC,CASSHRDNYEQYF
TRBJ2-2,TRBV15,.,.,TGTGCCACCAGCAGAGATTTATTCCCCCTCGGTTCCGGGGAGCTGTTTTTT,CATSRDLFPLGSGELFF
TRBJ1-2,TRBV29-1,.,TRBD1,TGCAGCGTGGATCAGGGGGCGGGTGGCTACACCTTC,CSVDQGAGGYTF
TRBJ1-5,TRBV27,once,.,TGTGCCAGCAGGGGCAGGGAATTTCAGCCCCAGCATTTT,CASRGREFQPQHF
TRBJ1-2,TRBV19,few,.,TGTGCCAGTAGTATGGGATATCAGGGGAATAATGGCTACACCTTC,CASSMGYQGNNGYTF
TRBJ2-2,TRBV30,.,TRBD2,TGTGCCTGGAGTACTCCGGGACTAGCGGGAGGATCAGACACCGGGGAGCTGTTTTTT,CAWSTPGLAGGSDTGELFF
TRBJ2-7,TRBV4-3,.,TRBD1,TGCGCCAGCAGCCAAGATAGAGGGGACAGGAGCTCCTACGAGCAGTACTTC,CASSQDRGDRSSYEQYF
TRBJ2-7,TRBV18,.,TRBD1,TGTGCCAGCTCACCTGCCGGGACAGGGTCTCTCGAGCAGTACTTC,CASSPAGTGSLEQYF